This entry lists 9 T cell receptor beta chains sequenced from one sample in a study of cytomegalovirus exposure and HLA in healthy donors. In the PCR, 60 Vbeta and 13 Jbeta primers were used. Profiling relied on immunoSEQ multiplex PCR, and the TCRdb table lists in-frame clones only, not all of them. This table has about 73,000 clones, roughly two thirds appearing once. The sample was PBMCs. Source of these receptors: a woman in her forties or fifties in good health and CMV-seropositive.

The chain recombines TRBV7-9 with TRBJ1-1, with D unclear. The CDR3 length is 12 residues. V lost 10 bases, J lost 2 bases, and 11 bases lay in between. The germline gives CDR1 SEHNR, CDR2 FQNEAQ (reference sequence). This chain's CDR3 is CATAWANTEAFF. CDR3 coding DNA: TGTGCCACGGCTTGGGCAAACACTGAAGCTTTCTTT.

Of note for this clone: One end of the junction fails to match germline, which may point to a read error. The chain employs TRBV29-1 and TRBJ2-7; D remains ambiguous. Germline V CDR1 and CDR2: SQVTM, ANQGSEA. This CDR3 comprises 13 residues. This CDR3 reads CSADNQDTYEQCF. The CDR3 coding sequence is TGCAGCGCCGACAACCAAGACACCTACGAGCAGTGCTTC.

This chain connects TRBV2 to TRBJ1-4; 7 bases fit TRBD1. Looked up from germline, CDR1 is SNHLY and CDR2 is FYNNEI. J gave up 3 bases and V 4 bases, and 2 bases lay outside the gene matches. This CDR3 spans 14 amino acids. The CDR3 reads CASSGDRSNEKLFF. The CDR3 DNA reads TGTGCCAGCAGTGGGGACAGATCTAATGAAAAACTGTTTTTT.

This clone was detected a few times. CDR3 protein: CASSVGQGISQPQHF. In nucleotides, the CDR3 is TGTGCCAGCAGCGTAGGACAGGGAATTTCGCAGCCCCAGCATTTT. The chain combines TRBV9 with TRBJ1-5, with 7 positions matching TRBD1. This CDR3 spans 15 amino acids. The germline gives CDR1 SGDLS, CDR2 YYNGEE. V lost 0 bases to trimming and J lost 7 bases; unmatched junction nucleotides: 7.

The V call is TRBV6-5, the J call TRBJ1-1; 8 bases line up with TRBD1. V lost 6 bases to trimming and J lost 3 bases; unmatched junction nucleotides: 3. Germline loops: CDR1 MNHEY, CDR2 SVGAGI. The CDR3 has 13 amino acids. In DNA, the CDR3 is TGTGCCAGCAGACGACAGGGGTACACTGAAGCTTTCTTT. Its translation is CASRRQGYTEAFF.

The chain couples TRBV6-5 to TRBJ1-2; D possibly corresponds to TRBD1 (5 bases). CDR3 length: 15 residues. CDR1 and CDR2 from the germline V gene are MNHEY and SVGAGI. Trimming cost V 7 bases and J 2 bases, with 17 bases left between them. The CDR3: CASKREAGRNYGYTF. Here the CDR3 DNA reads TGTGCCAGCAAGAGGGAGGCAGGGCGAAACTATGGCTACACCTTC.

Only a few counts were recorded for this clone. The gene calls are TRBV19 and TRBJ2-7, with TRBD1 matching 8 bases. Losses at the gene ends were 8 bases for V and 5 bases for J; bases not matched to a gene: 14. This CDR3 comprises 15 residues. Germline V lookup: CDR1 LNHDA, CDR2 SQIVND (reference sequence). DNA for the CDR3: TGTGCCAGTTCTCTCAGGGGGCGCTTTACGAACGAGCAGTACTTC. The encoded protein is CASSLRGRFTNEQYF.

There are a few counts of this clone. The DNA of the CDR3 is TGCGCCAGCAGCTTTGGGTTTCAGGGGGCACGTTCAACCTCCACCGGGGAGCTGTTTTTT. Its translation: CASSFGFQGARSTSTGELFF. This rearrangement joins TRBV5-1 to TRBJ2-2, with 8 positions matching TRBD1. The V gene end was trimmed by 2 bases and the J gene end by 4 bases; junction bases not matched to a gene: 19. The CDR3 has 20 residues. CDR1 and CDR2 from the germline V gene are SGHRS and YFSETQ.

The CDR3 DNA reads TGTGCCAGCAGCAAAGCACGCATAACAGGGGATGAGCAGTTCTTC. This translates into CASSKARITGDEQFF. The chain has TRBV21-1 and TRBJ2-1; the table calls TRBD1, which could not be checked here. TRBV21-1 is given as a pseudogene. This CDR3 spans 15 amino acids.